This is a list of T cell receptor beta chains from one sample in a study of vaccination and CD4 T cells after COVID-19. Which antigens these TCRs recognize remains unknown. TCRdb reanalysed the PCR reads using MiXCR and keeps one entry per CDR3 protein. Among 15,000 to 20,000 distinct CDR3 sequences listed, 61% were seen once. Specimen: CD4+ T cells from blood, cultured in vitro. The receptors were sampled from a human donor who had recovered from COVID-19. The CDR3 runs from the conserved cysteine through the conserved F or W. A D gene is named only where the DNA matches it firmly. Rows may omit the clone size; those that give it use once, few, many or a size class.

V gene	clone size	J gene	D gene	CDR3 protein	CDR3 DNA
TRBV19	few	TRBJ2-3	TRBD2	CASSISRRRIAGGATDTQYF	TGTGCCAGTAGTATAAGCCGCCGGAGGATAGCGGGAGGGGCCACAGATACGCAGTATTTT
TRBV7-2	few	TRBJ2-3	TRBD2	CASSLRGGRSDTQYF	TGTGCCAGCAGCTTAAGGGGCGGGAGGAGTGATACGCAGTATTTT
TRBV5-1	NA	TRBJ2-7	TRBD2	CASSLVAGVSYEQYF	TGCGCCAGCAGCTTGGTAGCGGGAGTTTCCTACGAGCAGTACTTC
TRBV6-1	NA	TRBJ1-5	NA	CASSDWQRNQPQHF	TGTGCCAGCAGTGATTGGCAGCGTAATCAGCCCCAGCATTTT
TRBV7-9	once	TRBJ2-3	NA	CASATQVARTADTQYF	TGTGCCAGCGCGACCCAGGTAGCACGAACGGCGGATACGCAGTATTTT
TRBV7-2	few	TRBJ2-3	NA	CASSAGADTQYF	TGTGCCAGCAGCGCAGGGGCAGATACGCAGTATTTT
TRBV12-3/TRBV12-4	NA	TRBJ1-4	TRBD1	CASSLAQGARSTNEKLFF	TGTGCCAGCAGTTTAGCGCAGGGGGCTAGATCAACTAATGAAAAACTGTTTTTT
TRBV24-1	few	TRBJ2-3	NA	CATSDGASDTQYF	TGTGCCACCAGTGATGGGGCCTCAGATACGCAGTATTTT
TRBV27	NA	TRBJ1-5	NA	CASSLMGRSSNQPQHF	TGTGCCAGCAGCCTAATGGGCAGGAGTAGCAATCAGCCCCAGCATTTT
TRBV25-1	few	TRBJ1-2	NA	CASSHLGEVGDNYGYTF	TGTGCCAGCAGCCACTTGGGGGAGGTCGGGGATAACTATGGCTACACCTTC
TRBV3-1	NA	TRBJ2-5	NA	CASSPSGSLVAQYF	TGTGCCAGCAGCCCAAGTGGTAGCTTAGTGGCCCAGTACTTC
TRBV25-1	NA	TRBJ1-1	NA	CASTLNQGNTEAFF	TGTGCCAGCACCTTGAATCAGGGAAACACTGAAGCTTTCTTT
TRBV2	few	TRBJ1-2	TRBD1	CATEGQGIAYGYTF	TGTGCCACCGAGGGACAGGGAATAGCCTATGGCTACACCTTC
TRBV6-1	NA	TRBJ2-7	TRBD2	CASSELASGRAYEQYF	TGTGCCAGCAGTGAATTAGCCAGCGGGAGGGCCTACGAGCAGTACTTC
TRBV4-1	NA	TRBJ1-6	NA	CASSQDHRAQYRTGSPLHF	TGCGCCAGCAGCCAAGATCACCGGGCCCAGTATCGAACGGGATCACCCCTCCACTTT
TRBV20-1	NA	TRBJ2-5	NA	CSACSGFQETQYF	TGCAGTGCCTGCTCCGGGTTCCAAGAGACCCAGTACTTC
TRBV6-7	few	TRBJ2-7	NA	CASISEWTDTYEQYF	TGTGCCAGCATTTCCGAATGGACAGATACCTACGAGCAGTACTTC
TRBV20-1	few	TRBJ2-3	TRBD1	CSARRTGIPDTQYF	TGCAGTGCTAGAAGGACAGGGATCCCAGATACGCAGTATTTT
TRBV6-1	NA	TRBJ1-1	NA	CASSPRTDLIEAFF	TGTGCCAGCAGTCCCCGGACAGACCTGATCGAAGCTTTCTTT
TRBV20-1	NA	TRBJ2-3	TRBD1	CSAPKQGRTDTQYF	TGCAGTGCTCCAAAACAGGGGCGCACAGATACGCAGTATTTT
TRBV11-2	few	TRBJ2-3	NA	CASSDRQTPTDTQYF	TGTGCCAGCAGCGATAGACAGACACCCACAGATACGCAGTATTTT
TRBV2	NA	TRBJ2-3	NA	CASSRSPASTDTQYF	TGTGCCAGCAGTAGGTCGCCCGCTAGCACAGATACGCAGTATTTT
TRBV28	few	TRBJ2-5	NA	CASNKQGPETQYF	TGTGCCAGCAACAAACAGGGCCCAGAGACCCAGTACTTC
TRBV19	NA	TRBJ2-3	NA	CASSMTRDRTDTQYF	TGTGCCAGTAGTATGACGCGAGATCGCACAGATACGCAGTATTTT
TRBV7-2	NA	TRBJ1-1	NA	CASSTGRETEAFF	TGTGCCAGCAGCACCGGCAGGGAGACTGAAGCTTTCTTT
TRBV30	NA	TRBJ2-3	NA	CAWSVRRPVDTQYF	TGTGCCTGGAGTGTACGGAGGCCCGTGGATACGCAGTATTTT
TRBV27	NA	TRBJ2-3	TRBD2	CASSRGRTSGRRGTDTQYF	TGTGCCAGCAGTCGCGGTCGGACTAGCGGGAGGCGGGGCACAGATACGCAGTATTTT
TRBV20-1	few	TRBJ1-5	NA	CSANPGLSNQPQHF	TGCAGTGCTAACCCCGGACTAAGCAATCAGCCCCAGCATTTT
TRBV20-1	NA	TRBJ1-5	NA	CSARDPQGLHQPQHF	TGCAGTGCTAGAGACCCGCAGGGCCTTCATCAGCCCCAGCATTTT
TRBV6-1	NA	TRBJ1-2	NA	CATGSRLGTLYGYTF	TGTGCCACTGGTAGCCGGTTGGGGACACTTTATGGCTACACCTTC
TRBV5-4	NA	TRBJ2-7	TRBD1	CASSGGQGREQYF	TGTGCCAGCAGCGGGGGACAGGGTCGCGAGCAGTACTTC
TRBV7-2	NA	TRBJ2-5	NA	CASSAGQLRETQYF	TGTGCCAGCAGCGCGGGACAGCTAAGAGAGACCCAGTACTTC
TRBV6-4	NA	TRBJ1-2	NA	CASPDGIRHYGYTF	TGTGCCAGCCCCGACGGTATTCGTCACTATGGCTACACCTTC
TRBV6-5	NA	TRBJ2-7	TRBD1	CASSYEPGGSYEQYF	TGTGCCAGCAGTTACGAACCAGGGGGCTCCTACGAGCAGTACTTC
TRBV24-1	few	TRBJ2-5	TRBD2	CATSDLTSGREETQYF	TGTGCCACCAGTGATTTAACTAGCGGGAGGGAAGAGACCCAGTACTTC
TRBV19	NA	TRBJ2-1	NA	CASSIFLGSGATYNEQFF	TGTGCCAGTAGTATTTTCTTGGGAAGCGGAGCCACCTACAATGAGCAGTTCTTC
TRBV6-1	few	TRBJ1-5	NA	CASSHYPQGTSIPQPQHF	TGTGCCAGCAGCCACTACCCCCAAGGGACTAGCATCCCGCAGCCCCAGCATTTT
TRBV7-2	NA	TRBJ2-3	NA	CASSLGASVNTQYF	TGTGCCAGCAGCTTAGGGGCTAGCGTTAATACGCAGTATTTT
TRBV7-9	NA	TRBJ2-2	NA	CASSLGPGELFF	TGTGCCAGCAGCTTAGGTCCCGGGGAGCTGTTTTTT
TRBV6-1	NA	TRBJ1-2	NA	CASSVTNTAGGYTF	TGTGCCAGCAGTGTAACTAATACCGCGGGTGGCTACACCTTC
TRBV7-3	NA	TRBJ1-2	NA	CASSSGQNYGYTF	TGTGCCAGCAGCTCCGGGCAGAACTATGGCTACACCTTC
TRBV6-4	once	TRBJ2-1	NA	CASSDGEGAINEQFF	TGTGCCAGCAGTGACGGGGAGGGGGCTATAAATGAGCAGTTCTTC
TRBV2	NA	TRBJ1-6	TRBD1	CASNDRAGSPLHF	TGTGCCAGCAACGACAGGGCGGGCTCACCCCTCCACTTT
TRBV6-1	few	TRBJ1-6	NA	CASSEPGTGNSPLHF	TGTGCCAGCAGTGAGCCCGGGACCGGTAATTCACCCCTCCACTTT
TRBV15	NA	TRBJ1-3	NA	CATSRETGVGNTIYF	TGTGCCACCAGCAGAGAAACGGGTGTTGGAAACACCATATATTTT
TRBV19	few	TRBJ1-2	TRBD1	CASSIGVGQGGYTF	TGTGCCAGTAGTATAGGTGTCGGACAGGGTGGCTACACCTTC
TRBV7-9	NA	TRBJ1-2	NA	CASSSSGIGYTF	TGTGCCAGCAGCTCGTCAGGGATTGGCTACACCTTC
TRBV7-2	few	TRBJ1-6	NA	CASSLVPESPLHF	TGTGCCAGCAGCTTAGTTCCTGAGTCACCCCTCCACTTT
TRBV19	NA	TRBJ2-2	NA	CASSMRAGDTGELFF	TGTGCCAGTAGTATGAGGGCAGGGGACACCGGGGAGCTGTTTTTT
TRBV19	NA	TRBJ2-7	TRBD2	CASSIGTSGSEQYF	TGTGCCAGTAGTATAGGGACTAGCGGGAGCGAGCAGTACTTC
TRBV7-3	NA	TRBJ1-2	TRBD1	CASSLTQGASYGYTF	TGTGCCAGCAGCTTAACCCAGGGGGCGAGCTATGGCTACACCTTC
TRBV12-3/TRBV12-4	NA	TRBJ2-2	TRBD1	CASKTGELTGELFF	TGTGCCAGCAAAACAGGGGAGTTAACCGGGGAGCTGTTTTTT
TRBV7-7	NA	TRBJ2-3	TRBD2	CASSPSGGLADTQYF	TGTGCCAGCAGCCCATCGGGGGGTTTGGCAGATACGCAGTATTTT
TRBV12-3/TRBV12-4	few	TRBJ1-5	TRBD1	CASRAGTGFNRPQHF	TGTGCCAGCAGAGCCGGGACAGGGTTCAATCGGCCCCAGCATTTT
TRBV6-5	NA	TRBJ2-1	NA	CASSYGGGGRGNEQFF	TGTGCCAGCAGTTACGGGGGCGGGGGCCGGGGGAATGAGCAGTTCTTC
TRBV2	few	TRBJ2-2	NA	CASSPRRPRTGELFF	TGTGCCAGCAGTCCCCGGAGGCCTAGGACCGGGGAGCTGTTTTTT
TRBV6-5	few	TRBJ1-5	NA	CASSSWGTLQSNQPQHF	TGTGCCAGCAGTTCCTGGGGCACCCTCCAGAGCAATCAGCCCCAGCATTTT